The clone carrying this T cell receptor beta chain was found a few times. Its antigen is undetermined. This entry comes from a study of CD8 T cells in ankylosing spondylitis. Notes on the study in general: Made up of about eight highly homologous variants, a TCR beta motif appeared characteristic of ankylosing spondylitis blood. CD8+ by phenotype, disease-linked clones were relatively rare in peripheral blood.

Germline CDR1 reads SGHTA; CDR2 reads FQGNSA. Trimming shortened V by 5 bases and J by 0 bases, and 11 bases separated the two germline ends. The CDR3 has 15 residues. TCRdb processed the 5' RACE reads anew with MiXCR; each CDR3 protein has one entry. The repertoire holds around 450,000 distinct CDR3 sequences, with roughly a quarter as singletons. The sequenced material came from blood, either unsorted or a sorted T cell fraction (not recorded which). The J gene is TRBJ2-1, the V gene TRBV7-2; the D is unclear. The clonotype was recovered from a male donor with ankylosing spondylitis. The CDR3 coding sequence is TGTGCCAGCAGCCCTAAAAGGAGCTCCTACAATGAGCAGTTCTTC. Translation: CASSPKRSSYNEQFF.